A selection of T cell receptor beta chains follows, all from one sample in a study of blood T cell repertoires in COVID-19. The assay was immunoSEQ multiplex PCR, and TCRdb's table has in-frame clones only and misses some. Of about 300,000 clones in the sample, about nine tenths were seen once. Sequencing was performed on peripheral blood. The receptors shown here come from a woman under 40 with COVID-19, enrolled during active disease. CDR3s include the opening cysteine and the closing phenylalanine or tryptophan. Each record gives: clone size, CDR3 length, J gene, V gene, D gene, CDR3 protein, CDR3 DNA. D genes are given only for firm matches. Some rows mark clone size as missing; the rest say once, few, many or name a class of expanded clone.

-,15,TRBJ2-5,TRBV5-1,-,CASSLWGDIQETQYF,TGCGCCAGCAGCTTGTGGGGGGATATACAAGAGACCCAGTACTTC
-,14,TRBJ2-1,TRBV6-1,TRBD1,CASSEDRGGHEQFF,TGTGCCAGCAGTGAGGACAGGGGAGGGCATGAGCAGTTCTTC
-,15,TRBJ1-4,TRBV19,-,CASNPFGQGGEKLFF,TGTGCCAGTAATCCGTTCGGGCAGGGAGGTGAAAAACTGTTTTTT
-,14,TRBJ2-7,TRBV27,-,CASSLNLGSYEQYF,TGTGCCAGCAGTTTAAATCTTGGTAGCTACGAGCAGTACTTC
-,16,TRBJ2-2,TRBV19,TRBD1,CASSILQGAGTGELFF,TGTGCCAGTAGTATCTTACAGGGGGCGGGCACCGGGGAGCTGTTTTTT
-,12,TRBJ2-7,TRBV6-6,-,CASSYSGDEQYF,TGTGCCAGCAGTTACTCGGGCGACGAGCAGTACTTC
-,13,TRBJ2-7,TRBV15,-,CATSRDRGFEQYF,TGTGCCACCAGCAGAGATCGGGGTTTCGAGCAGTACTTC
-,15,TRBJ2-7,TRBV5-5,TRBD2,CASSGGGALRYEQYF,TGTGCCAGCAGCGGCGGGGGGGCGTTAAGGTACGAGCAGTACTTC
-,14,TRBJ1-1,TRBV30,-,CAWSGTLMNTEAFF,TGTGCCTGGAGTGGGACTTTAATGAACACTGAAGCTTTCTTT
-,18,TRBJ2-1,TRBV27,TRBD1,CASSLAPPDRGEYNEQFF,TGTGCCAGCAGTTTAGCTCCACCCGACAGGGGTGAGTACAATGAGCAGTTCTTC
-,16,TRBJ2-1,TRBV19,TRBD2,CASSTLAGGSYNEQFF,TGTGCCAGTAGTACTCTAGCGGGAGGAAGTTACAATGAGCAGTTCTTC
-,15,TRBJ2-7,TRBV18,-,CASSPADISPYEQYF,TGTGCCAGCTCACCAGCGGACATTTCTCCCTACGAGCAGTACTTC
-,17,TRBJ2-1,TRBV5-1,TRBD2,CASSLMPTSGSHNEQFF,TGCGCCAGCAGCCTGATGCCAACTAGCGGGTCCCACAATGAGCAGTTCTTC
once,14,TRBJ1-2,TRBV27,TRBD1,CASSAGQGIYGYTF,TGTGCCAGCAGCGCGGGACAGGGGATTTATGGCTACACCTTC
-,12,TRBJ2-1,TRBV10-1,-,CASSESGAEQFF,TGCGCCAGCAGTGAGTCGGGCGCTGAGCAGTTCTTC
-,19,TRBJ2-5,TRBV11-2,TRBD2,CASRPRPSGTSGRLETQYF,TGTGCCAGCAGGCCTCGTCCCTCCGGGACTAGCGGGAGGCTAGAGACCCAGTACTTC
-,16,TRBJ1-2,TRBV12-5,TRBD1,CASGFLRDRGQNGYTF,TGTGCTAGTGGTTTCCTCCGGGACAGGGGGCAAAATGGCTACACCTTC
-,16,TRBJ2-2,TRBV7-8,TRBD2,CASSEASGSNTGELFF,TGTGCCAGCAGCGAGGCTAGCGGGAGTAACACCGGGGAGCTGTTTTTT
-,16,TRBJ2-2,TRBV9,-,CASSVDPRRNTGELFF,TGTGCCAGCAGCGTAGATCCTAGACGGAACACCGGGGAGCTGTTTTTT
-,16,TRBJ2-7,TRBV2,TRBD1,CASRYRRDSSSYEQYF,TGTGCCAGCAGGTATCGCCGGGACAGCTCCTCCTACGAGCAGTACTTC
-,17,TRBJ2-5,TRBV5-8,-,CASSRSGGGRPWETQYF,TGTGCCAGCAGCCGATCCGGCGGTGGGAGGCCGTGGGAGACCCAGTACTTC
once,14,TRBJ2-2,TRBV29-1,TRBD1,CSVASRDSTGELFF,TGCAGCGTTGCCAGTAGGGACAGCACCGGGGAGCTGTTTTTT
-,14,TRBJ1-6,TRBV6-6,-,CASSYSRPFSPLHF,TGTGCCAGCAGTTACTCGAGGCCCTTTTCACCCCTCCACTTT
-,16,TRBJ1-5,TRBV4-2,TRBD1,CASSQVLGQGSQPQHF,TGTGCCAGCAGCCAAGTTTTGGGACAGGGTTCTCAGCCCCAGCATTTT
-,15,TRBJ2-5,TRBV30,TRBD2,CAWGGLAGVVETQYF,TGTGCCTGGGGGGGACTAGCGGGAGTAGTAGAGACCCAGTACTTC